The 6 T cell receptor beta chains below all came from one sample that was sequenced in a study of shared clonotypes between healthy human individuals. Generated by immunoSEQ multiplex PCR, the TCRdb table keeps only in-frame clones and is missing some. Of around 2.5 million clones in the sample, approximately 93% were seen once. The sample consisted of naive CD4+ T cells from PBMCs. Subset here: CD45RA+ positively selected. The receptors derive from a man aged 18 to 29 in good health. Some clones in this sample may be carry-over from other donors' samples.

The chain joins TRBV23-1 to TRBJ2-6, with D unclear. TRBV23-1 belongs to the ORF category, with a function that is uncertain. V lost 10 bases and J 0 bases, leaving 16 bases between the germline ends. The CDR3 runs 16 residues. CDR3 nucleotides: TGCGCCACCCCCAGCCTGCGCGACTCTGGGGCCAACGTCCTGACTTTC. Translation gives CATPSLRDSGANVLTF.

The chain combines TRBV28 with TRBJ2-6, with 7 positions matching TRBD1. Germline CDR1 is MDHEN and CDR2 is SYDVKM. The junction had 19 bases not matched to a gene; V was cut back by 5 bases and J by 0 bases. The CDR3 runs 21 residues. CDR3 region: CASSTPYLGTVQNSGANVLTF. The CDR3 bases are TGTGCCAGCAGTACCCCTTATCTGGGGACAGTCCAAAACTCTGGGGCCAACGTCCTGACTTTC. Complete variable domain (other parts from reference TRBV28 and TRBJ2-6): DVKVTQSSRYLVKRTGEKVFLECVQDMDHENMFWYRQDPGLGLRLIYFSYDVKMKEKGDIPEGYSVSREKKERFSLILESASTNQTSMYLCASSTPYLGTVQNSGANVLTFGAGSRLTVL.

The chain combines TRBV30 with TRBJ1-2; the match to TRBD1 covers 7 bases. The CDR3 totals 15 residues. The junction had 9 bases not matched to a gene; V was cut back by 1 base and J by 4 bases. Germline CDR1 GTSNPN, CDR2 SVGIG (reference sequence). The CDR3 DNA is TGTGCCTGGAGTGACAAAACCCGGGACAGCTATGGCTACACCTTC. It specifies CAWSDKTRDSYGYTF.

The rearrangement uses TRBV6-1 and TRBJ2-7; no firm D call. With 3 bases removed from V and 4 bases from J, the gap between germline ends came to 16 bases. The germline V gene encodes CDR1 MNHNS and CDR2 SASEGT. The CDR3 covers 15 residues. The CDR3 sequence: CASSDQKEIKYEQYF. Written as DNA, the CDR3 is TGTGCCAGCAGTGACCAAAAGGAAATAAAGTACGAGCAGTACTTC.

In its sample, this clone was seen once. V is TRBV6-6 and J is TRBJ2-1; 8 bases fit TRBD2. The germline V gene encodes CDR1 MNHNY and CDR2 SVGAGI (reference sequence). V was clipped by 5 bases and J by 2 bases; unmatched bases: 5. This CDR3 comprises 15 residues. Written as DNA, the CDR3 is TGTGCCAGCAGTCCGAGCGGGAGACCCTACAATGAGCAGTTCTTC. Protein product: CASSPSGRPYNEQFF.

This chain connects TRBV9 to TRBJ1-2; possibly TRBD1 for D (5 bases). The CDR3 covers 15 residues. Deletions cut 4 bases from V and 7 bases from J, with 20 bases between. Germline V CDR1 and CDR2: SGDLS, YYNGEE. The CDR3 loop reads CASSFLVIGGFGYTF. CDR3 coding DNA: TGTGCCAGCAGCTTCCTTGTGATCGGGGGGTTTGGCTACACCTTC.